This T cell receptor beta chain derives from a study of cytomegalovirus exposure and HLA in healthy donors. Background on the study: Among roughly 180 million T cells, an earlier analysis found approximately 110 million unique TCR beta sequences.

Turning to this clone: What it recognizes is unknown. Other DNA sequences of this sample code for an identical CDR3.

The trim removed 6 bases at V and 4 bases at J, leaving 7 bases unmatched. This CDR3 is 15 amino acids long. The germline gives CDR1 SNHLY, CDR2 FYNNEI. PCR primers comprised 60 Vbeta and 13 Jbeta primers. TCRdb's table, derived via immunoSEQ multiplex PCR, lists solely in-frame clones and lacks some. The table records 180,000 or so clones, about three quarters of them present only once. Whole-study results and caveats: Earlier results showed most TCR beta V segments being productive about 87% or about 30% of the time. Excluded were some V segments that proved indistinguishable, including TRBV6-2 and TRBV6-3. The availability of immune exposure information extended only to CMV serostatus.

The V call is TRBV2, the J call TRBJ2-1, with TRBD1 matching over 9 bases. The receptor was derived from a female donor in good health and CMV-seronegative. Sequenced sample: PBMCs. The CDR3 here is CASSVGQGGYNEQFF. In DNA, the CDR3 is TGTGCCAGCAGCGTGGGACAGGGCGGGTACAATGAGCAGTTCTTC.